This T cell receptor beta chain was sequenced in a study of T cell changes during pregnancy in multiple sclerosis. Libraries were prepared by immunoSEQ multiplex PCR; TCRdb keeps only in-frame clonotypes and omits some of them. The sample carries about 85,000 clones, approximately 89% recorded once. V lost 0 bases and J lost 9, with 15 bases in between. CDR3 length: 15 residues. Germline CDR1 LGHNA, CDR2 YNFKEQ. Specimen: peripheral blood, collected in the first trimester of pregnancy. This sequence joins TRBV4-2 and TRBJ1-5, with D possibly matching TRBD1 (5 bases). This TCR was sampled from a female donor with multiple sclerosis, enrolled in a pregnancy study. CDR3 protein: CASSQEIQGGRPQHF. The DNA for the CDR3 is TGTGCCAGCAGCCAAGAGATCCAGGGCGGGAGGCCCCAGCATTTT.